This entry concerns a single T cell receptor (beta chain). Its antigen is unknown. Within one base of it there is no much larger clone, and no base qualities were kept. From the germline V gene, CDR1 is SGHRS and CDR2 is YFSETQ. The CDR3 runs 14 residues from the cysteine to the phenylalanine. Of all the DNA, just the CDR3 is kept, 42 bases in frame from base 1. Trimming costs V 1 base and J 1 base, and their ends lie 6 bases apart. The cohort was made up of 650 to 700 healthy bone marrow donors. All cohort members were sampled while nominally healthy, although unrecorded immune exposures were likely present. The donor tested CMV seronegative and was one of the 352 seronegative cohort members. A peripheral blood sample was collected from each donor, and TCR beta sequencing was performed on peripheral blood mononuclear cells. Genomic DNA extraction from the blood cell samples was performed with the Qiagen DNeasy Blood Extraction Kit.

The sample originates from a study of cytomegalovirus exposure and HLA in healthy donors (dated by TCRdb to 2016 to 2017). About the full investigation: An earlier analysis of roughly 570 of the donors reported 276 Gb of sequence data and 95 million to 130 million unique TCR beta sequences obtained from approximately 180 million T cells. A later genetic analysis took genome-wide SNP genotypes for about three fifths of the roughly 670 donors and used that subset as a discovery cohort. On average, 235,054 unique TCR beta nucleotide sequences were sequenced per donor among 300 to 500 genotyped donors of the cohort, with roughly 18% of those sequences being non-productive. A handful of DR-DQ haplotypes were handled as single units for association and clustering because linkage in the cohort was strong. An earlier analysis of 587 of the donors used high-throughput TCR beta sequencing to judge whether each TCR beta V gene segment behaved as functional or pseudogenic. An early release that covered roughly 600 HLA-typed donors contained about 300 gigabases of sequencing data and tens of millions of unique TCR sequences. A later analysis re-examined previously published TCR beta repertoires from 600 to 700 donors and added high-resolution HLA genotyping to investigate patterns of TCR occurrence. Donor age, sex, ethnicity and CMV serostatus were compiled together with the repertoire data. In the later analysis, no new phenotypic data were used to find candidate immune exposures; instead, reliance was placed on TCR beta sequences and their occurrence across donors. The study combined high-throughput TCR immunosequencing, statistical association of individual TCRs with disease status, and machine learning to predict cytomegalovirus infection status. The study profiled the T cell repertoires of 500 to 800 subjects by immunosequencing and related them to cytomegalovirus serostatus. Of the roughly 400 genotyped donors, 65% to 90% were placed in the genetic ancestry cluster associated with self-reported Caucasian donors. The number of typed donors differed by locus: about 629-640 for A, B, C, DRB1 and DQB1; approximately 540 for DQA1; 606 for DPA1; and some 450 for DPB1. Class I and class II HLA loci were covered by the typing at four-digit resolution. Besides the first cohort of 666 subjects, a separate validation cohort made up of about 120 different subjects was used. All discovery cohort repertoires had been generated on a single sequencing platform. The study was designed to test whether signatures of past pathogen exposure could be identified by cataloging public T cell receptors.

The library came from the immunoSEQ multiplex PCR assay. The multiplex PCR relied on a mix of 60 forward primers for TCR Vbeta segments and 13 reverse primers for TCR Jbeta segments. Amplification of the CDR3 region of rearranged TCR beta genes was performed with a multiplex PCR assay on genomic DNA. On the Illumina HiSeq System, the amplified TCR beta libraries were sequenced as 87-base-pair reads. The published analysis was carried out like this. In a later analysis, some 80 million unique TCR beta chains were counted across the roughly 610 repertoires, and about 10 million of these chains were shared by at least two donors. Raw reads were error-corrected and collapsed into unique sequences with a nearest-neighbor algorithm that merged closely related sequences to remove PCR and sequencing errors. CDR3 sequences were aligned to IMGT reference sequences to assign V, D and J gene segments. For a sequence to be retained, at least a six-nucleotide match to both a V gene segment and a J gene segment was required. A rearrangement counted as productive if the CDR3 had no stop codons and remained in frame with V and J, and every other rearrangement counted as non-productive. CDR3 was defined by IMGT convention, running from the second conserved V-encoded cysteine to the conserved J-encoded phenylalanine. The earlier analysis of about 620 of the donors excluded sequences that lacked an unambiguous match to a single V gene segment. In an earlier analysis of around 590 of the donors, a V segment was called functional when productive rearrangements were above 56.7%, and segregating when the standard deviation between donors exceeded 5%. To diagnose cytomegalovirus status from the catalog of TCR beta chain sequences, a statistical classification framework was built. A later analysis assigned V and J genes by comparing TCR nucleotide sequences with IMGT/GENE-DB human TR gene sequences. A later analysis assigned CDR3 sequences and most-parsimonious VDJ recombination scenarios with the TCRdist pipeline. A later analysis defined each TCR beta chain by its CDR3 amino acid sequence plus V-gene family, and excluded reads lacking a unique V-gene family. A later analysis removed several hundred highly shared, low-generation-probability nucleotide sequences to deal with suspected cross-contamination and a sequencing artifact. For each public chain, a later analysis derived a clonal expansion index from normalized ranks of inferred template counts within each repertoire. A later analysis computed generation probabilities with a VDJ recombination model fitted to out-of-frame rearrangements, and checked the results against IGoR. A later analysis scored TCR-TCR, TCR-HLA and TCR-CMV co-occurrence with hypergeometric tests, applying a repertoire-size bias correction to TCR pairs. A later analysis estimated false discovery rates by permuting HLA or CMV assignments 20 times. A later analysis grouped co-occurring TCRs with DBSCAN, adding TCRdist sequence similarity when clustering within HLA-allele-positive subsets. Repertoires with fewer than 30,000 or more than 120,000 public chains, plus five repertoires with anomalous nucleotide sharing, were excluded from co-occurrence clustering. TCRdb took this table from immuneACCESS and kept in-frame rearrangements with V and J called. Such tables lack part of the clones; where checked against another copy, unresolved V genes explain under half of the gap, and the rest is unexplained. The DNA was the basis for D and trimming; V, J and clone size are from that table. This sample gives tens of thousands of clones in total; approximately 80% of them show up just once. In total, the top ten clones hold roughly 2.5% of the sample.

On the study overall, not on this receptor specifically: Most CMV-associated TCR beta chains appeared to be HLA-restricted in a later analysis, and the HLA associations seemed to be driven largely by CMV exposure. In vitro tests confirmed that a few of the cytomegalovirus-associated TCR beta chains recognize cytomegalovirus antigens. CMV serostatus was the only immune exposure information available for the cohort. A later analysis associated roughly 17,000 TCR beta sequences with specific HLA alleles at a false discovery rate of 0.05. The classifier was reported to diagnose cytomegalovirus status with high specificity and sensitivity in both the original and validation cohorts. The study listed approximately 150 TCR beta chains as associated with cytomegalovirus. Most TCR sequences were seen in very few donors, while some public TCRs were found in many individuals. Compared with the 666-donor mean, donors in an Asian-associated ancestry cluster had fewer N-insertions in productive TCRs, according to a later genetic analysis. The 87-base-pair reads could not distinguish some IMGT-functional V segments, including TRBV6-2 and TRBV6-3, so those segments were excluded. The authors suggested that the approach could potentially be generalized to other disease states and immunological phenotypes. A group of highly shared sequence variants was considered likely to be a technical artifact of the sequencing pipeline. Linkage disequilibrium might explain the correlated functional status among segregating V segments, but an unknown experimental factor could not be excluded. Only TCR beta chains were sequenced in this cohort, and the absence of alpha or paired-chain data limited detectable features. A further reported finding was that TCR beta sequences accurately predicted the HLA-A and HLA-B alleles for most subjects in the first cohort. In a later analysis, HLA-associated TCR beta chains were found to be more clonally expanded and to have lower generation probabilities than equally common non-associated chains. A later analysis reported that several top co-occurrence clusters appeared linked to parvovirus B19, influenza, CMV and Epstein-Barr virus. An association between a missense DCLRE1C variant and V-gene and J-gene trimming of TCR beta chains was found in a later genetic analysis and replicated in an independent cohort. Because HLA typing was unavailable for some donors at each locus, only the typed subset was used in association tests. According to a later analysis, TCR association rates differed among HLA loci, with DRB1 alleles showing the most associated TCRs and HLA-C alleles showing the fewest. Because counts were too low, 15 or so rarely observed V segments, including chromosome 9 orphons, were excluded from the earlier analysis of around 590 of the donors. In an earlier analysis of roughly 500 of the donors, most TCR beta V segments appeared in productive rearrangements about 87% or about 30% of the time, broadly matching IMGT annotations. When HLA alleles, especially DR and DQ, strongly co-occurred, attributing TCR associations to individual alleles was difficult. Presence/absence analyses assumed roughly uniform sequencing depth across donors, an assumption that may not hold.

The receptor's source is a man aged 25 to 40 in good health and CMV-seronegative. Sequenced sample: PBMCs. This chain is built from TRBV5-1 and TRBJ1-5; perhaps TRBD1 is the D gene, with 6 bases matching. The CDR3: CASSLTGSNQPQHF. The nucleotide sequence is TGCGCCAGCAGCTTGACAGGGAGCAATCAGCCCCAGCATTTT.